Sequencing of this TCR beta chain was carried out in a study of blood T cell repertoires in COVID-19. CDR3 length equals 15 residues. The V gene's germline CDR1 is SGHNT and CDR2 YYREEE (reference sequence). V lost 3 bases, J lost 8 bases, and 17 bases lay in between. Sequenced by immunoSEQ multiplex PCR; TCRdb stores in-frame clones only, minus some. Seen here are some 170,000 clones, about four fifths observed once, and the top ten hold approximately 10%. This sequence originates from a woman between 40 and 50 years old with COVID-19, enrolled during active disease. The genes are TRBV5-4 and TRBJ1-4; D is perhaps TRBD1 (5 bases). Sequenced input: peripheral blood. The CDR3 nucleotides are TGTGCCAGCAGCTCTATGACAAGGGAGGGGGAAAAACTGTTTTTT. Residues: CASSSMTREGEKLFF.